This TCR beta chain was recovered during a study of tumor-infiltrating lymphocytes in primary liver carcinoma (dated by TCRdb to about 2017). General notes on the study: Hepatocellular carcinoma (four) or combined HCC and intrahepatic cholangiocarcinoma (one) was present in the five patients, who were three men and two women aged 30 to 69 years. The five patients had tumors of stage T1-T3 N0M0, with maximum diameters ranging from roughly 4.2 to 10 cm. TCRbeta repertoire sequencing covered 35 or so specimens from 5 patients: around 25 tumor regions, 5 adjacent noncancerous liver tissues and 5 peripheral blood samples. To link TCRbeta repertoire diversity with the local molecular phenotype, the approximately 27 tumor region samples were profiled using Agilent mRNA microarrays. Roughly 3.65 to 8 million productive TCRbeta reads were obtained per sample, and no significant difference in read depth was found between tissue types. Reproducibility between technical replicate repertoires was high, with correlation coefficients above 0.98 and mean shared-clone rates about 0.89. TCRbeta repertoire sequencing, expression microarrays and whole-exome sequencing were combined in the study across five regions of each liver tumor, with adjacent normal tissue and blood also included. Points the paper makes about the study in general: Only 4 or 5 patients were included in the study, and the authors note that the findings should be validated in a larger study. Only about 7-25% of top clones were found in all five regions of a tumor, suggesting spatial heterogeneity of tumor-infiltrating T cells. The top 250 clones accounted for a significantly greater share of the repertoire in tumors than in blood (p = 0.039). Comparison of CD4+ and CD8+ T cell repertoires was precluded by the use of bulk unsorted samples. Pairs of tumor regions showed greater repertoire overlap (mean about 36%) than tumor-adjacent pairs (roughly 17%) or tumor-blood pairs (about 15%), which is consistent with antigen-driven expansion. Because only the TCR beta chain was sequenced and unpaired alpha chains were not captured, true repertoire diversity is likely underestimated.

Total RNA and DNA were co-extracted from around 18-30 mg of bulk tissue with the AllPrep DNA/RNA mini kit, without cell sorting. Roughly five patients with histopathologically diagnosed primary liver carcinoma underwent surgical resection in China between November 2015 and March 2016. Chronic HBV infection was present in the patients, and the patients were treatment-naive at sampling. Five spatially separated regions were sampled from each tumor: the superior, inferior, left-lateral and right-lateral poles, plus the tumor centre. According to histology, viable tumor cells made up more than 80% of every tumor sample. Fresh tumor and adjacent tissue pieces were bisected; one half was stored in RNAlater at -80°C, the other sent for histology. V loses 9 bases, J loses 9 bases, and the germline ends lie 21 bases apart. Counted from cysteine to phenylalanine, this CDR3 has 14 amino acids. Kept here is only the CDR3 DNA, which spans 42 bases and is read in frame from base 1. CDR1 LGHNA and CDR2 YNFKEQ were looked up in the germline V gene.

A constant-region primer and ProtoScript II reverse transcriptase were used to reverse-transcribe TCRbeta-specific cDNA from roughly 0.5 ug total RNA. Three nested multiplex PCR rounds, following a slightly modified ARM-PCR procedure, were used to build the TCRbeta libraries. Multiplex TRBV1-TRBV30 forward primers and a Cbeta reverse primer were used in the first two PCR rounds, each of which was run for roughly 10 cycles. A final 25-cycle PCR with Deep VentR polymerase added sample barcodes and Illumina adapters. Before sequencing, amplicons between 200 and 500 bp were purified from gel using a QIAquick gel extraction kit. TCRbeta amplicons were sequenced on an Illumina HiSeq 2500 with 250-bp paired-end reads. As for the original processing: To recover full CDR3 sequences, reads were quality-trimmed using Trimmomatic v0.33 and paired reads were then merged using FLASH v1.2.11. V, D and J germline segments were assigned to the rearranged TCRbeta sequences by MiGEC v1.2.1b. Clonotype statistics and Shannon-Wiener diversity indices were calculated with VDJtools v1.0.0. Except for diversity analysis, only each sample's 250 most abundant clonotypes were used in subsequent analyses to reduce sampling bias. TCRdb reanalyzed the raw reads on its own, using fastp at Q25 for trimming and MiXCR for clone calling, and kept in-frame beta chains. CDR3 protein duplicates are merged, each entry listing the most common genes and DNA. The V and J calls and clone size are TCRdb's, not the authors'. The sample profile shows about 99,000 distinct CDR3 sequences; 55% to 70% of them were found once. Just over 9.5% of the sample goes to the ten largest clones.

Comments on this clonotype: The target of this receptor is not known. There are no base qualities to consult, and no much larger clone falls within one base.

In this chain, TRBV4-2 is recombined with TRBJ2-1; the D region possibly corresponds to TRBD2 (6 bases align). This TCR was sampled from a woman aged 60 to 75 with primary liver carcinoma and hepatitis B virus infection. The sample taken for sequencing was liver tumor tissue from sampling region 5. The sample's cell subset or site, from its label and the paper: tumor region T5, tumor centre. The nucleotide sequence is given as TGTGCCAGTAACCAAGATTTGGAGGGGTTTGAGCAGTTCTTC. It codes for CASNQDLEGFEQFF.